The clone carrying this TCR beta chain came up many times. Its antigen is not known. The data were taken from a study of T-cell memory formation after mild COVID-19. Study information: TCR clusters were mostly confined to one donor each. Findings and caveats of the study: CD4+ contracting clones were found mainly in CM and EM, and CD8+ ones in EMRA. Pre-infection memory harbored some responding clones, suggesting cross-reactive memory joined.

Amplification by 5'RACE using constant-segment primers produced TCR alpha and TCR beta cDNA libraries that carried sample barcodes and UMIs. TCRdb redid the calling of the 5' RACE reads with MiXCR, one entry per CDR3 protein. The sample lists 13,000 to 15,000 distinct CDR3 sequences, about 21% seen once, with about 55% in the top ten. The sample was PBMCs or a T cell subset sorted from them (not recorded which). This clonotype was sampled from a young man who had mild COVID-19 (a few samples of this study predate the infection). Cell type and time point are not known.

DNA for the CDR3: TGTGCCAGCAGTTTATCGGCGACAGGGGGAGAGACCCAGTACTTC. The encoded protein is CASSLSATGGETQYF. The V and J genes are TRBV12-3 or TRBV12-4 and TRBJ2-5; 9 nucleotides align to TRBD1. There are 15 residues in the CDR3. J gave up 4 bases and V 2 bases, and 5 bases lay outside the gene matches.